This T cell receptor beta chain is from a study of neurological immune-mediated disorders. General study results and limits: A possible signature was seen in one related-CDR3 cluster, into which phylogenetic grouping placed the repertoires of 18 of 34 multiple sclerosis patients. There was no association between the multiple sclerosis repertoire cluster and any clinical or MRI feature.

This clonotype was observed many times. Its antigen is unidentified. CDR3 length: 15 amino acids. V gave up 0 bases and J gave up 3 bases, with 12 bases separating them. Germline values: CDR1 LGHNA, CDR2 YSLEER. The making of cDNA relied on 5'RACE with 10-nucleotide random UMIs. Sequencing runs each yielded over 200 million TCR-beta sequences from 15-18 subjects. TCRdb reprocessed the 5' RACE reads with MiXCR, giving one entry per CDR3 protein. This sample has around 60,000 distinct CDR3 sequences, with around 3.4% found just once. The material sequenced was PBMCs. This chain joins TRBV4-3 and TRBJ2-7, with D perhaps TRBD1 (6 bases). This sequence originates from a woman aged 55-69 years with multiple sclerosis. CDR3 loop: CASSQDYRAVYEQYF. Here the CDR3 DNA reads TGCGCCAGCAGCCAAGATTACAGGGCGGTCTACGAGCAGTACTTC.